This TCR beta chain was identified in a study of long-term antiretroviral therapy in people with HIV. Study-level results: Pre-ART clonal expansion yielded clones that dominated the repertoire at all time points.

With respect to this clone: The antigen is unknown.

V trimming: 1 base; J trimming: 3 bases; junction bases outside the gene matches: 10. The CDR3 sequence is 16 residues long. The germline CDR1 and CDR2 sequences are SGHDT and YYEEEE. immunoSEQ v3.0 was run at survey level. Some clones are missing from TCRdb's copy, which holds only in-frame ones; the method was immunoSEQ multiplex PCR. The sample lists some 19,000 clones; about 90% were seen once. The chain joins TRBV5-6 to TRBJ2-7; TRBD2 aligns across 7 bases. The sample consisted of unsorted PBMCs, taken 2.6 years after starting antiretroviral therapy. The source of this sequence is a woman between 50 and 59 years old with HIV. CDR3 in DNA: TGTGCCAGCAGCTTGTGGGCTAGCGGAACCATCTACGAGCAGTACTTC. Amino acids: CASSLWASGTIYEQYF. The complete variable domain, with remaining parts taken from reference TRBV5-6 and TRBJ2-7, reads DAGVTQSPTHLIKTRGQQVTLRCSPKSGHDTVSWYQQALGQGPQFIFQYYEEEERQRGNFPDRFSGHQFPNYSSELNVNALLLGDSALYLCASSLWASGTIYEQYFGPGTRLTVT.